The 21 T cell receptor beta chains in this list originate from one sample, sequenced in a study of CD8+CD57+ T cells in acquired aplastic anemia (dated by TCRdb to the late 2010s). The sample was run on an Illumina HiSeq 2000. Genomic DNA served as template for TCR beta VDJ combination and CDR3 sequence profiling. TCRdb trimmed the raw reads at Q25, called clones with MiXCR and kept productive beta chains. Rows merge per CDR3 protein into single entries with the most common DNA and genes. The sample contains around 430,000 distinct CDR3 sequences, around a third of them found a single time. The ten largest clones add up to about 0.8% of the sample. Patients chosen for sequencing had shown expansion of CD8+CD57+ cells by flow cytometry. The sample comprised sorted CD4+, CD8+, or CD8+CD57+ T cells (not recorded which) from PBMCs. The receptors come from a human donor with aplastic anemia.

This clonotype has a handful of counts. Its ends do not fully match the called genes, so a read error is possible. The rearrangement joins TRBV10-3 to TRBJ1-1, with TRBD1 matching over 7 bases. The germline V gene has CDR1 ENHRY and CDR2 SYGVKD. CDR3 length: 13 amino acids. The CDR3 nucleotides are TGTGCCAGCAGTTACTCGGGGAGGGGGCTCGCTTTCTTT. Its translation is CASSYSGRGLAFF.

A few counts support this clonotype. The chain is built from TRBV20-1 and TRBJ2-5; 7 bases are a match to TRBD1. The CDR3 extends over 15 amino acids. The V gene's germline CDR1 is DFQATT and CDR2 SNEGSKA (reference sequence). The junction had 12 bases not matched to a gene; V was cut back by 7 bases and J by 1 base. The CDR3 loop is CSVPFHRGVQETQYF. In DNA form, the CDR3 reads TGCAGTGTTCCTTTTCACAGGGGCGTCCAAGAGACCCAGTACTTC.

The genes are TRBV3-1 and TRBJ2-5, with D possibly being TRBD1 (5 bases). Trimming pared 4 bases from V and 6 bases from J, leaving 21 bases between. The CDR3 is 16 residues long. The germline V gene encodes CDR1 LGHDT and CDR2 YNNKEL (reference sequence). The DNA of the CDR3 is TGTGCCAGCAGCCCCCCTACAGGTCCCAAAGCGAAGACCCAGTACTTC. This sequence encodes CASSPPTGPKAKTQYF.

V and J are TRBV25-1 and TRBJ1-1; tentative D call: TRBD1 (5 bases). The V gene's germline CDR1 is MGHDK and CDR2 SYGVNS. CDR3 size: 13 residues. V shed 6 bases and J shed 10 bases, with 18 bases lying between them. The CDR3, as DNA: TGTGCCAGCAGCTTATTGGGGCAACTAGGAGCTTTCTTT. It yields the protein CASSLLGQLGAFF.

For the CDR3, the DNA is TGTGCCTGGAGCTTAAGAAGGGGAGATGAGCAGTTCTTC. The encoded protein is CAWSLRRGDEQFF. V usage is TRBV30 and J usage is TRBJ2-1; D may be TRBD1 or TRBD2 (5 bases each). Between the trimmed V and J ends, which lost 3 bases and 8 bases, there was a span of 14 bases. CDR3 length equals 13 residues. Per germline, CDR1 GTSNPN and CDR2 SVGIG (reference sequence). Drawing the rest from reference TRBV30 and TRBJ2-1, the complete variable domain is SQTIHQWPATLVQPVGSPLSLECTVEGTSNPNLYWYRQAAGRGLQLLFYSVGIGQISSEVPQNLSASRPQDRQFILSSKKLLLSDSGFYLCAWSLRRGDEQFFGPGTRLTVL.

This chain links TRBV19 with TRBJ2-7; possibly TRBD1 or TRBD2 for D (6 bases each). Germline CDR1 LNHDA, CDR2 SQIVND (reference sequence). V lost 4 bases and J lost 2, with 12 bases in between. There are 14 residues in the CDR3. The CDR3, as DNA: TGTGCCAGTAGTACTACAGGGACTCCCTACGAGCAGTACTTC. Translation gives CASSTTGTPYEQYF.

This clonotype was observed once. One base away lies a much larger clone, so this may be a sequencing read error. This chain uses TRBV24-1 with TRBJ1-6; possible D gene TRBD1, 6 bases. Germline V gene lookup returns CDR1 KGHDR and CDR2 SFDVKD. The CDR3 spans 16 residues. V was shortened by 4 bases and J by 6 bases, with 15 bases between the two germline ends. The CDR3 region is CATSETPIGGNSPLHF. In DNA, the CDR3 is TGTGCCACCAGTGAGACCCCTATAGGGGGTAATTCACCCCTCCACTTT.

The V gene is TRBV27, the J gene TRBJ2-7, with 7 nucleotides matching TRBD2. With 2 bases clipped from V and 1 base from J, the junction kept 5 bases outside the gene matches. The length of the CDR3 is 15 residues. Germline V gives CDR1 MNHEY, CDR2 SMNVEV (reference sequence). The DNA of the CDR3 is TGTGCCAGCAGTTTAGGGCGGGGGATGTCCTACGAGCAGTACTTC. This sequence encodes CASSLGRGMSYEQYF.

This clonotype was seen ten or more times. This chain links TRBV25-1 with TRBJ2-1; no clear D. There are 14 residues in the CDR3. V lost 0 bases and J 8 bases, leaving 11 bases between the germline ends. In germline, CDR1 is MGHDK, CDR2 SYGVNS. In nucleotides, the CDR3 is TGTGCCAGCAGTGAATATCTAGTATCTGATGAGCAGTTCTTC. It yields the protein CASSEYLVSDEQFF.

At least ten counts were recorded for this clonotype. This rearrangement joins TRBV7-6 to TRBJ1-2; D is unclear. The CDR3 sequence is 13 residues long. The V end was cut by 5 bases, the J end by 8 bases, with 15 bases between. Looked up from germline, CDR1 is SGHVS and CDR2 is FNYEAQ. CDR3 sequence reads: CASSLDRAGGYTF. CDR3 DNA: TGTGCCAGCAGCCTGGACCGGGCGGGAGGCTACACCTTC.

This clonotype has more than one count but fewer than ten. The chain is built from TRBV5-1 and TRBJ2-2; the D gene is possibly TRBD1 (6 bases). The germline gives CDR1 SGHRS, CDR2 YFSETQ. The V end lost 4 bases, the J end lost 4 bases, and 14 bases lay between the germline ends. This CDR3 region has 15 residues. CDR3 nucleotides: TGCGCCAGCAGCCCAAACACAGGGTTCACCGGGGAGCTGTTTTTT. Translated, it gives CASSPNTGFTGELFF.

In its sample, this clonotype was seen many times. The CDR3 region has the DNA TGTGCCACCAGTGATCAGGGTCTGGCCCCGAACACCGGGGAGCTGTTTTTT. As protein: CATSDQGLAPNTGELFF. V is TRBV24-1 and J is TRBJ2-2, with D perhaps TRBD1 (5 bases). Germline CDR1 KGHDR, CDR2 SFDVKD. This CDR3 region has 17 residues. V was cut by 3 bases and J by 0 bases, with 13 bases left in between.

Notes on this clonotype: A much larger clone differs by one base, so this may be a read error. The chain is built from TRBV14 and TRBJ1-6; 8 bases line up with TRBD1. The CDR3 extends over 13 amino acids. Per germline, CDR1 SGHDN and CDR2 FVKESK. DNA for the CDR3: TGTGCCGGCAGCAGGGGGCGAAGGTCACCCCTCCACTTT. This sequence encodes CAGSRGRRSPLHF. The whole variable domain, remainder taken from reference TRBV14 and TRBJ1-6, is EAGVTQFPSHSVIEKGQTVTLRCDPISGHDNLYWYRRVMGKEIKFLLHFVKESKQDESGMPNNRFLAERTGGTYSTLKVQPAELEDSGVYFCAGSRGRRSPLHFGNGTRLTVT.

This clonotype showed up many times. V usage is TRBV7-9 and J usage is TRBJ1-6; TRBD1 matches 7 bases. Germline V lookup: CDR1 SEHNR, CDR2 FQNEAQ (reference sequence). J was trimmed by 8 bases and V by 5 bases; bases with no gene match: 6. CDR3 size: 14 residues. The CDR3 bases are TGTGCCAGCAGCGAAGACAGGGTGGATTCACCCCTCCACTTT. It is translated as CASSEDRVDSPLHF.

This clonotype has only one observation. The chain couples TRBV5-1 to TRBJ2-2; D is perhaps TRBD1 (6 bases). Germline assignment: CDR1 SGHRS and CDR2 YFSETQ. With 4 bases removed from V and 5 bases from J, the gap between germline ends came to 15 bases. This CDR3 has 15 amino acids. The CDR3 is CASSLTGIGTGELFF. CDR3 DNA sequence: TGCGCCAGCAGCCTAACAGGGATAGGGACCGGGGAGCTGTTTTTT.

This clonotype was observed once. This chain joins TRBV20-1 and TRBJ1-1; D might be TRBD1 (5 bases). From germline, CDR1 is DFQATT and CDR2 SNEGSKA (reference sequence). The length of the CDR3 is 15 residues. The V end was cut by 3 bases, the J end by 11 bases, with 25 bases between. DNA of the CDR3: TGCAGTGCTAGCTATTCGGGACCGGGAGTCCTTAGCGCTTTCTTT. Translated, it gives CSASYSGPGVLSAFF.

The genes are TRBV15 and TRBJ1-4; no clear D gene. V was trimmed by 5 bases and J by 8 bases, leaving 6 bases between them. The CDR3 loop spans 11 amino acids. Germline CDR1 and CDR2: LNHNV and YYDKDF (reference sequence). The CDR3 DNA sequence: TGTGCCACCAGCGCGCGAGAAAAACTGTTTTTT. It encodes CATSAREKLFF.

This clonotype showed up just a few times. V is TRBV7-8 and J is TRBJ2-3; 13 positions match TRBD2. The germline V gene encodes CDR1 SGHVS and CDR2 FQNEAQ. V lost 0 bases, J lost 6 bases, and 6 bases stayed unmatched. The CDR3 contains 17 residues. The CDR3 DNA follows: TGTGCCAGCAGCTTAGCGAGGACTAGCGGGGGACGCGATACGCAGTATTTT. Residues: CASSLARTSGGRDTQYF.

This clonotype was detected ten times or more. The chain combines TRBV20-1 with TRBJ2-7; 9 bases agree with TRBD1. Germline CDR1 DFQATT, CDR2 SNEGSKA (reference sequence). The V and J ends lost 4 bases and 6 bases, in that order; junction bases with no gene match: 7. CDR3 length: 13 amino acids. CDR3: CSATRDRVSEQYF. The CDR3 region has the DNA TGCAGTGCTACCCGGGACAGGGTTTCCGAGCAGTACTTC.

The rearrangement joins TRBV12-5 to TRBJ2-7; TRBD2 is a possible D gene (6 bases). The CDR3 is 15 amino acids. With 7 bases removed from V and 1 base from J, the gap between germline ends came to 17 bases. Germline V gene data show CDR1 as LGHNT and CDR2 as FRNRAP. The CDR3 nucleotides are TGTGCTAGTGCCCCCAGGGACTTCGGGTCCTACGAGCAGTACTTC. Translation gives CASAPRDFGSYEQYF.

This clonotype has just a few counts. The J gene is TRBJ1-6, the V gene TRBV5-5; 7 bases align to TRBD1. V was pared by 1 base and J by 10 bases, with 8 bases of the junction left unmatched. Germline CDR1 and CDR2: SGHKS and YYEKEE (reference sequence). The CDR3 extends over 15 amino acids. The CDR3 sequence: CASSLPLQGGSPLHF. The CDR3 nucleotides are TGTGCCAGCAGCTTGCCTTTGCAGGGGGGATCACCCCTCCACTTT. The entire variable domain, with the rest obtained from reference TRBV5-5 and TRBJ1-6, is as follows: DAGVTQSPTHLIKTRGQQVTLRCSPISGHKSVSWYQQVLGQGPQFIFQYYEKEERGRGNFPDRFSARQFPNYSSELNVNALLLGDSALYLCASSLPLQGGSPLHFGNGTRLTVT.